This record covers a single TCR beta chain. The sample belongs to a study of blood T cell repertoires in COVID-19. Looking at the study overall: Sample material is recorded as cDNA or gDNA derived from T cells, B-cell-depleted T cells, or PBMCs.

Assay used: immunoSEQ multiplex PCR; TCRdb lists only in-frame clones, some missing. The data show 210,000 or so clones, with about 88% seen just once and under 5.5% held by the top ten. The sequenced material came from peripheral blood. This clonotype was obtained from a woman in her thirties or forties with acute or convalescent COVID-19.

In nucleotides, the CDR3 is TGTGCCATCAGGAGAGACAGTGTGAATTCACCCCTCCACTTT. It yields the protein CAIRRDSVNSPLHF. J is TRBJ1-6 and V is TRBV10-3, with a tentative D call TRBD1 (5 bases). CDR3 length equals 14 residues. Germline V gene data show CDR1 as ENHRY and CDR2 as SYGVKD. V was cut by 6 bases and J by 7 bases, with 13 bases left in between.